This entry lists 16 T cell receptor beta chains sequenced from one sample in a study of blood T cell repertoires in COVID-19. The method was immunoSEQ multiplex PCR; TCRdb's version includes in-frame clones alone and lacks a portion of them. The table shows around 100,000 clones, with roughly 79% occurring only once. Sample: peripheral blood. The receptors were sampled from a woman in her 70s with acute or convalescent COVID-19.

This clone appeared a single time. The chain employs TRBV6-5 and TRBJ1-2; tentatively, D is TRBD1 (5 bases). Per the germline V gene, CDR1 is MNHEY and CDR2 is SVGAGI. The CDR3 is 12 amino acids. V dropped 5 bases and J dropped 6 bases, with 10 bases sitting between them. In nucleotides, the CDR3 is TGTGCCAGCAGTCGCGGGGGGGATGGCTACACCTTC. Its translation: CASSRGGDGYTF.

This chain uses TRBV28 with TRBJ2-7; possible D gene TRBD1, 5 bases. Germline lookup yields CDR1 MDHEN and CDR2 SYDVKM. Trimming took off 0 bases at V and 6 bases at J, with 18 bases between the two ends. The CDR3 extends over 16 amino acids. CDR3: CASSLWQGMPPPEQYV. The CDR3 nucleotides read TGTGCCAGCAGTTTATGGCAGGGAATGCCGCCCCCCGAGCAGTACGTC.

This clone came up a few times. The chain couples TRBV6-5 to TRBJ1-4; D unclear. Germline V gene sequence: CDR1 MNHEY, CDR2 SVGAGI. The length of the CDR3 is 14 residues. V dropped 6 bases and J dropped 4 bases, with 12 bases sitting between them. CDR3: CASREASYNEKLFF. The CDR3 DNA reads as TGTGCCAGCAGAGAGGCCAGTTATAATGAAAAACTGTTTTTT.

This chain joins TRBV6-5 and TRBJ1-1; 10 nucleotides align to TRBD1. The CDR3 extends over 15 amino acids. From germline, CDR1 is MNHEY and CDR2 SVGAGI. Losses at the gene ends were 4 bases for V and 3 bases for J; bases not matched to a gene: 5. The chain's CDR3 is CASSSRTGGDTEAFF. Here the CDR3 DNA reads TGTGCCAGCAGTTCTAGGACAGGGGGTGACACTGAAGCTTTCTTT.

This clone was detected a few times. The V and J genes are TRBV7-2 and TRBJ1-2, with a possible D match to TRBD1 (6 bases). The length of the CDR3 is 14 residues. The V gene's germline CDR1 is SGHTA and CDR2 FQGNSA. V dropped 2 bases and J dropped 4 bases, with 11 bases sitting between them. The CDR3 is CASSLNRVGYGYTF. CDR3 DNA sequence: TGTGCCAGCAGCTTAAACAGGGTCGGCTATGGCTACACCTTC. Using reference TRBV7-2 and TRBJ1-2 for the parts outside the CDR3, the full variable domain is GAGVSQSPSNKVTEKGKDVELRCDPISGHTALYWYRQSLGQGLEFLIYFQGNSAPDKSGLPSDRFSAERTGGSVSTLTIQRTQQEDSAVYLCASSLNRVGYGYTFGSGTRLTVV.

This clone has a single count. This chain joins TRBV24-1 and TRBJ2-1; 13 nucleotides line up with TRBD2. This CDR3 is 16 amino acids long. Germline CDR1 is KGHDR and CDR2 is SFDVKD. After removal of 8 bases from V and 7 bases from J, the junction contained 10 bases not matched to a gene. Written as DNA, the CDR3 is TGTGCCACCATTGGGACTAGCGGGGAAAACCGAAATGAGCAGTTCTTC. Residues: CATIGTSGENRNEQFF.

This clone was seen at least ten times. The chain carries TRBV4-2 and TRBJ1-5; 7 nucleotides align to TRBD1. The CDR3 length is 14 residues. With 3 bases clipped from V and 5 bases from J, the junction kept 4 bases outside the gene matches. Germline V gene sequence: CDR1 LGHNA, CDR2 YNFKEQ. The CDR3 DNA reads as TGTGCCAGCAGCCATCCGGGGACAGATCAGCCCCAGCATTTT. It specifies CASSHPGTDQPQHF.

The chain has TRBV21-1 and TRBJ1-2; the table's D call, TRBD1, was not checked against the DNA. TRBV21-1 is termed a pseudogene. The CDR3 runs to 12 residues. CDR3 loop: CAKLWGSLGYTF. CDR3 coding DNA: TGTGCTAAATTATGGGGCAGTCTTGGCTACACCTTC.

The CDR3 reads CASSLERGFNEQFF. CDR3 sequence (DNA): TGTGCCAGCAGCCTCGAGCGGGGTTTTAATGAGCAGTTCTTC. The chain recombines TRBV3-1 (or the pseudogene TRBV3-2) with TRBJ2-1; 7 bases align to TRBD2. Germline lookup yields CDR1 LGHDT and CDR2 YNNKEL (reference sequence). The J segment lost 7 bases and the V segment lost 4 bases, leaving 7 bases of the junction unmatched. There are 14 residues in the CDR3.

The CDR3: CATSSAGTAYEQYF. Written as DNA, the CDR3 is TGTGCCACCAGCAGCGCTGGGACAGCCTACGAGCAGTACTTC. The chain is built from TRBV15 and TRBJ2-7; 7 bases agree with TRBD1. The germline gives CDR1 LNHNV, CDR2 YYDKDF (reference sequence). Germline trimming cut 3 bases from V and 2 bases from J; bases unmatched to any gene: 4. This CDR3 has 14 amino acids.

V gene TRBV29-1 combines with J gene TRBJ1-4, with D uncertain. Germline V gene sequence: CDR1 SQVTM, CDR2 ANQGSEA. V lost 1 base, J lost 11 bases, and 11 bases lay in between. The CDR3 length is 12 residues. Here the CDR3 DNA reads TGCAGCGTTGAAGGTGCAGGAGGGAAACTGTTTTTT. Translating gives CSVEGAGGKLFF.

The chain uses TRBV7-2 and TRBJ2-6, with D uncertain. Trimming took 0 bases from V and 4 from J, leaving 10 bases between them. Germline V gene data show CDR1 as SGHTA and CDR2 as FQGNSA. The CDR3 sequence is 16 residues long. As DNA, the CDR3 is TGTGCCAGCAGCTTAGCGCCGGGTCGCGGGGCCAACGTCCTGACTTTC. Residues: CASSLAPGRGANVLTF.

There are many counts of this clone. The chain carries TRBV30 and TRBJ1-4; TRBD1 agrees at 7 bases. After removal of 3 bases from V and 7 bases from J, the junction contained 8 bases not matched to a gene. Per germline, CDR1 GTSNPN and CDR2 SVGIG (reference sequence). The CDR3 spans 14 residues. CDR3 residues: CAWSPGQASEKLFF. DNA of the CDR3: TGTGCCTGGAGCCCTGGACAGGCCAGTGAAAAACTGTTTTTT.

In this sample, this clone turned up a few times. The chain employs TRBV5-1 and TRBJ1-5, with D perhaps matching TRBD1 (6 bases). CDR3 length: 15 amino acids. Germline values: CDR1 SGHRS, CDR2 YFSETQ. The V end was cut by 0 bases, the J end by 6 bases, with 13 bases between. The CDR3 spells CASSLGTGITQPQHF. The CDR3 DNA reads as TGCGCCAGCAGCTTGGGAACAGGGATCACTCAGCCCCAGCATTTT. Complete variable domain (other parts from reference TRBV5-1 and TRBJ1-5): KAGVTQTPRYLIKTRGQQVTLSCSPISGHRSVSWYQQTPGQGLQFLFEYFSETQRNKGNFPGRFSGRQFSNSRSEMNVSTLELGDSALYLCASSLGTGITQPQHFGDGTRLSIL.

The V gene is TRBV9, the J gene TRBJ2-5; the D is unclear. CDR1 and CDR2 (germline): SGDLS, YYNGEE. V gave up 0 bases and J gave up 7 bases, with 13 bases separating them. The CDR3 covers 14 residues. CDR3 nucleotide sequence: TGTGCCAGCAGCGTAGGGGTTCTATCGGGGACCCAGTACTTC. As protein: CASSVGVLSGTQYF.

The chain joins TRBV28 to TRBJ1-2, with TRBD1 identical over 7 bases. This CDR3 has 15 residues. Germline loops: CDR1 MDHEN, CDR2 SYDVKM. J was trimmed by 3 bases and V by 4 bases; bases with no gene match: 8. The CDR3 here is CASSSTGERYYGYTF. CDR3 coding DNA: TGTGCCAGCAGTTCTACAGGGGAGCGGTACTATGGCTACACCTTC.